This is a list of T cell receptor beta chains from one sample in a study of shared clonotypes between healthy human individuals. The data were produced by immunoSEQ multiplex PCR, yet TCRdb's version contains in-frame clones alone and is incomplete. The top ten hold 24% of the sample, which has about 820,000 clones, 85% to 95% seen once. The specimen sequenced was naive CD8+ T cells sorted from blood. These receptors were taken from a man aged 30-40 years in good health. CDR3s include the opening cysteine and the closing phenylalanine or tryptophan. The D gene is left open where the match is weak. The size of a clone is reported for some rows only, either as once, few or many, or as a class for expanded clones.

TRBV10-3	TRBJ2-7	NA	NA	CAISEEQQPYEQYF	TGTGCCATCAGTGAGGAGCAACAACCCTACGAGCAGTACTTC
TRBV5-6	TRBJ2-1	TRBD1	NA	CASSLAPRGIPYNEQFF	TGTGCCAGCAGCTTGGCTCCCAGGGGGATCCCCTACAATGAGCAGTTCTTC
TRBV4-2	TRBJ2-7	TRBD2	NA	CASSPGLAGAYEQYF	TGTGCCAGCAGCCCCGGACTAGCGGGAGCCTACGAGCAGTACTTC
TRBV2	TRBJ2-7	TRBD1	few	CASGSEQGRFYEQYF	TGTGCCAGCGGTTCAGAACAGGGGCGTTTCTACGAGCAGTACTTC
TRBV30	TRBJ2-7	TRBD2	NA	CAWSGLAGGPVNEQYF	TGTGCCTGGAGTGGTCTAGCGGGAGGGCCGGTGAACGAGCAGTACTTC
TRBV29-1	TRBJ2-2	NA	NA	CSVVLGPGTGELFF	TGCAGCGTTGTCCTGGGGCCGGGCACCGGGGAGCTGTTTTTT
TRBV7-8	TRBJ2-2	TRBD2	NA	CASSSLAVKNTGELFF	TGTGCCAGCAGCTCTCTAGCGGTAAAGAACACCGGGGAGCTGTTTTTT
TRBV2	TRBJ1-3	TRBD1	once	CASSGQGRGNTIYF	TGTGCCAGCAGTGGACAGGGGAGGGGAAACACCATATATTTT
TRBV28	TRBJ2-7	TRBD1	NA	CASNLRGQGAQQYF	TGTGCCAGCAACTTAAGGGGGCAGGGTGCGCAGCAGTACTTC
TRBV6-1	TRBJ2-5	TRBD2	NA	CASSEGLAGLEETQYF	TGTGCCAGCAGTGAGGGGCTAGCGGGTTTGGAAGAGACCCAGTACTTC
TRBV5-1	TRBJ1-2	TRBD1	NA	CASSLTGQGSFLSSGYTF	TGCGCCAGCAGCTTGACAGGACAGGGTTCTTTTCTATCCTCCGGCTACACCTTC
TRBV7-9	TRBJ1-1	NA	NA	CASSRGDTEAFF	TGTGCCAGCAGCCGTGGGGACACTGAAGCTTTCTTT
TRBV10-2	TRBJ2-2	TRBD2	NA	CASSEREGRDTGELFF	TGCGCCAGCAGTGAACGGGAGGGCCGAGACACCGGGGAGCTGTTTTTT
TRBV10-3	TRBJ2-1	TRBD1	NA	CAIRQGASSYNEQFF	TGTGCCATCAGACAGGGGGCTAGCTCCTACAATGAGCAGTTCTTC
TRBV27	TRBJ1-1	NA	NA	CASRPDSGHLGTEAFF	TGTGCCAGCAGGCCTGACAGCGGACATTTAGGCACTGAAGCTTTCTTT
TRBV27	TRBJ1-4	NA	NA	CASSPFGGEGGEKLFF	TGTGCCAGCAGTCCATTTGGAGGAGAAGGTGGTGAAAAACTGTTTTTT
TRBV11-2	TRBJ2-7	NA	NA	CASSFGGTYEQYF	TGTGCCAGCAGCTTTGGCGGTACCTACGAGCAGTACTTC
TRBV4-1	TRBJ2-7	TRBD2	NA	CASSQVSAGLAGLEQYF	TGCGCCAGCAGCCAAGTCTCAGCCGGACTAGCAGGTCTCGAGCAGTACTTC
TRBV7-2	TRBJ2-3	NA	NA	CASSSWESTDTQYF	TGTGCCAGCAGCTCATGGGAAAGCACAGATACGCAGTATTTT
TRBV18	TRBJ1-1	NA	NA	CASSPPLIQNTEAFF	TGTGCCAGCTCACCACCTCTCATACAGAACACTGAAGCTTTCTTT